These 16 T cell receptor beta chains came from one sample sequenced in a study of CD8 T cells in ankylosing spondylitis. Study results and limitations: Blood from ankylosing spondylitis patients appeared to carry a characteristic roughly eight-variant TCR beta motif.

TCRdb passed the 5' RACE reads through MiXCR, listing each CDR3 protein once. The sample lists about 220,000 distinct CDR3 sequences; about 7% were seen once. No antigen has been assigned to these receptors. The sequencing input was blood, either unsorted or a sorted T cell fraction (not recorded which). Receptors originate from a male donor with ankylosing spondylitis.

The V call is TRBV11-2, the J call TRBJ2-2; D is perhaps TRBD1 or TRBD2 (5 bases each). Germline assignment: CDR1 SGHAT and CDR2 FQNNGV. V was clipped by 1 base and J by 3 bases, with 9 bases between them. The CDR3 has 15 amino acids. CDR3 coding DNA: TGTGCCAGCAGCTTAGCGGGGCTGGACACCGGGGAGCTGTTTTTT. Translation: CASSLAGLDTGELFF.

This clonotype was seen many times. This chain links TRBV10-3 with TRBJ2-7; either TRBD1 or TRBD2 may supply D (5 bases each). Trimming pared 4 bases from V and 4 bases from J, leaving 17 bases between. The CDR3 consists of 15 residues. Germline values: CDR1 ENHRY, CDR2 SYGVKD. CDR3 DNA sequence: TGTGCCATCAGTGGCACCGGGACGGCCACTTACGAGCAGTACTTC. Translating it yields CAISGTGTATYEQYF.

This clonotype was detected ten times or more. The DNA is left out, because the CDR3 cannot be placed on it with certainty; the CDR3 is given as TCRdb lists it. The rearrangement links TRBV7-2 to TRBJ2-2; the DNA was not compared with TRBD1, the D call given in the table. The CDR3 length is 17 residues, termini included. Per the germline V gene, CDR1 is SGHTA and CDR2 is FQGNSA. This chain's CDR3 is CASSSLWEREDTGELFF.

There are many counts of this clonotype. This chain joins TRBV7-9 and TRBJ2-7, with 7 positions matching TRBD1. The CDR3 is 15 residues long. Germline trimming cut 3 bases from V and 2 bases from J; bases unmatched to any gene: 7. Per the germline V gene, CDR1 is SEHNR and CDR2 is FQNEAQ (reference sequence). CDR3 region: CASSFSRGPTYEQYF. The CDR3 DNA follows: TGTGCCAGCAGCTTTAGTAGGGGGCCAACCTACGAGCAGTACTTC.

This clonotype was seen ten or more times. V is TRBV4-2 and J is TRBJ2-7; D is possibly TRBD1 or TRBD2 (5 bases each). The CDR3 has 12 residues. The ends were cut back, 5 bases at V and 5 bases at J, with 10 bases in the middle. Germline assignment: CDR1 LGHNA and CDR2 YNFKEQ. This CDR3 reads CASSSGTHEQYF. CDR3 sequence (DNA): TGTGCCAGCAGCTCGGGGACCCACGAGCAGTACTTC.

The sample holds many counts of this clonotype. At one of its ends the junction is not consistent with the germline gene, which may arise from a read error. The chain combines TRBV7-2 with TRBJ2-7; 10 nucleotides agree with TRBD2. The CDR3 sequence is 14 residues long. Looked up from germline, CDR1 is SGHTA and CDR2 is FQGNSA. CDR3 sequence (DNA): TGTGCTAGCAGCTTAGCGGGAGGAACTTACGAGCAGTACTTC. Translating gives CASSLAGGTYEQYF.

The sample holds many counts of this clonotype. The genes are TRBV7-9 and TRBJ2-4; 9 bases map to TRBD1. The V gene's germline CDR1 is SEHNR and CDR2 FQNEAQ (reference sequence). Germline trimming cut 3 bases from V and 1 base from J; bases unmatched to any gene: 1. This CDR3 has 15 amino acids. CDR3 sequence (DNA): TGTGCCAGCAGCTTGACAGGGGGTGCCAAAAACATTCAGTACTTC. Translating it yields CASSLTGGAKNIQYF. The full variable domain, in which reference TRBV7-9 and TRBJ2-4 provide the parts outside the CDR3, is DTGVSQNPRHKITKRGQNVTFRCDPISEHNRLYWYRQTLGQGPEFLTYFQNEAQLEKSRLLSDRFSAERPKGSFSTLEIQRTEQGDSAMYLCASSLTGGAKNIQYFGAGTRLSVL.

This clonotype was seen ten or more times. The CDR3 spells CASSLSPLTGPVRGEQFF. The CDR3 DNA reads TGTGCCAGCAGTTTATCCCCTCTCACCGGGCCTGTTAGGGGTGAGCAGTTCTTC. The chain has TRBV27 and TRBJ2-1; possible D gene TRBD1, 5 bases. This CDR3 is built from 18 residues. V was pared by 0 bases and J by 9 bases, with 24 bases between. Germline loops: CDR1 MNHEY, CDR2 SMNVEV (reference sequence).

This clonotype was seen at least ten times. The CDR3 here is CASSQVDQRGSRYGELFF. DNA of the CDR3: TGTGCCAGCAGCCAAGTCGACCAGCGGGGGTCTCGCTACGGGGAGCTGTTTTTT. V is TRBV4-2 and J is TRBJ2-2; 8 positions agree with TRBD2. V lost 1 base and J lost 7; bases outside the gene matches: 14. The CDR3 contains 18 residues. Germline V gene sequence: CDR1 LGHNA, CDR2 YNFKEQ.

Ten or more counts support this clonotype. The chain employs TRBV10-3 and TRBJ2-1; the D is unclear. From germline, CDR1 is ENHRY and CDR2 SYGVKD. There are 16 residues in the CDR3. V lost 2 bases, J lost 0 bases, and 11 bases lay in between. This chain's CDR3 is CAISEKGSFSYNEQFF. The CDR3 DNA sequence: TGTGCCATCAGTGAGAAAGGCTCCTTCTCCTACAATGAGCAGTTCTTC.

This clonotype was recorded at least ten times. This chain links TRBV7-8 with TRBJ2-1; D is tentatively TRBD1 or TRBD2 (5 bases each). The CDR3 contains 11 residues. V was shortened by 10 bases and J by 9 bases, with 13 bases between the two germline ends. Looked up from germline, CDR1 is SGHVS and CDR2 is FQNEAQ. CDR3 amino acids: CATLRGSEQFF. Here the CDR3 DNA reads TGTGCCACCCTTCGGGGCAGTGAGCAGTTCTTC.

CDR3 sequence reads: CASGPGRPYEQYF. The CDR3 region has the DNA TGTGCCAGCGGCCCCGGGCGTCCCTACGAGCAGTACTTC. V is TRBV5-7 and J is TRBJ2-7; no firm D call. TRBV5-7 is an ORF, with its function uncertain. This CDR3 spans 13 amino acids. Trimming removed 7 bases from V and 2 bases from J, with 13 bases in between.

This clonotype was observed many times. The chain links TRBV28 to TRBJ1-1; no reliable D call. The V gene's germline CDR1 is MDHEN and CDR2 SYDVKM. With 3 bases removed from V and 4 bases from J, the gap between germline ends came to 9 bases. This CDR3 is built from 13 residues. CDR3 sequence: CASSFSQFTEAFF. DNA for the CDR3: TGTGCCAGCAGTTTTTCCCAATTCACTGAAGCTTTCTTT. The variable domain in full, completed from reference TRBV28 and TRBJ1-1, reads DVKVTQSSRYLVKRTGEKVFLECVQDMDHENMFWYRQDPGLGLRLIYFSYDVKMKEKGDIPEGYSVSREKKERFSLILESASTNQTSMYLCASSFSQFTEAFFGQGTRLTVV.

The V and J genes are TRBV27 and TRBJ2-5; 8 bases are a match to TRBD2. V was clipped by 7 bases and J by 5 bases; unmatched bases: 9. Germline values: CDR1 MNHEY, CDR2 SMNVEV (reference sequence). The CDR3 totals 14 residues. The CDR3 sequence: CASTRAGAGETQYF. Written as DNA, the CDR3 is TGTGCCAGCACGAGAGCGGGAGCAGGGGAGACCCAGTACTTC.

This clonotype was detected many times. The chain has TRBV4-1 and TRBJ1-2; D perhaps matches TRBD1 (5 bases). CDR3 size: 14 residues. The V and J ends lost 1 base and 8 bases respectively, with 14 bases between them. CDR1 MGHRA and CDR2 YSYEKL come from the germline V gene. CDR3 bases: TGCGCCAGCAGCCAAGTTGGGGCAGGGAGCGGCTACACCTTC. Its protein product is CASSQVGAGSGYTF.

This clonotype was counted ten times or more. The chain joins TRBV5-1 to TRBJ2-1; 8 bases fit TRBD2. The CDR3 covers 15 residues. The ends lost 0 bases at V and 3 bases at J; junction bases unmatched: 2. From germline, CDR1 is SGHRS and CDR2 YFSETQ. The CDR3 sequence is CASSLGLASYNEQFF. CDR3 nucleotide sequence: TGCGCCAGCAGCTTGGGACTAGCGAGCTACAATGAGCAGTTCTTC.